The 24 T cell receptor beta chains below all came from one sample that was sequenced in a study of CD8 T cells in ankylosing spondylitis. Each CDR3 protein is one row after TCRdb ran MiXCR on the 5' RACE reads. The sample shows roughly 140,000 distinct CDR3 sequences, around 43% of them seen only once. Input material: synovial fluid, either unsorted or a sorted T cell fraction (not recorded which). Source of these receptors: a male donor with ankylosing spondylitis.

This clonotype was seen only once. V is TRBV7-9 and J is TRBJ2-1, with a weak D call TRBD2 (6 bases). The CDR3 totals 15 residues. In germline, CDR1 is SEHNR, CDR2 FQNEAQ (reference sequence). The V and J ends lost 7 bases and 11 bases respectively, with 24 bases between them. CDR3 nucleotide sequence: TGTGCCAGCAAGGTCGGAGGGACGGCAGGCGATAAGCAGTTCTTC. It is translated as CASKVGGTAGDKQFF.

V is TRBV6-6 and J is TRBJ1-4, with 7 bases identical to TRBD1. The V and J ends lost 8 bases and 13 bases, in that order; junction bases with no gene match: 13. From germline, CDR1 is MNHNY and CDR2 SVGAGI (reference sequence). The CDR3 length is 13 residues. The CDR3 nucleotides are TGTGCCAGCTCCCTACAGGGGCCCATACGACTGTTTTTT. Translating gives CASSLQGPIRLFF.

This chain uses TRBV12-3 or TRBV12-4 with TRBJ2-2, with TRBD2 matching 10 bases. The V segment lost 4 bases and the J segment 5 bases; nucleotides outside the gene matches: 7. The CDR3 covers 16 residues. The CDR3 loop reads CASSSWRLAGTGELFF. CDR3 coding DNA: TGTGCCAGCAGTTCCTGGAGACTAGCGGGTACCGGGGAGCTGTTTTTT.

This chain links TRBV5-1 with TRBJ2-7, with D maybe TRBD1 (6 bases). The CDR3 has 13 residues. CDR1 is SGHRS and CDR2 is YFSETQ in the germline V gene. V dropped 2 bases and J dropped 1 base, with 7 bases sitting between them. CDR3 nucleotide sequence: TGCGCCAGCAGCTTCACAGGGTCCTACGAGCAGTACTTC. It specifies CASSFTGSYEQYF.

V is TRBV5-8 and J is TRBJ2-4; TRBD1 agrees at 9 bases. Germline CDR1 SGHTS, CDR2 YDEGEE. The CDR3 covers 14 residues. V lost 4 bases and J lost 7; bases outside the gene matches: 6. The CDR3 DNA reads as TGTGCCAGCAGCAACCGGGACAGGGTGAACATTCAGTACTTC. This gives the protein CASSNRDRVNIQYF. Full variable domain (remainder filled in from reference TRBV5-8 and TRBJ2-4): EAGVTQSPTHLIKTRGQQATLRCSPISGHTSVYWYQQALGLGLQFLLWYDEGEERNRGNFPPRFSGRQFPNYSSELNVNALELEDSALYLCASSNRDRVNIQYFGAGTRLSVL.

The V gene is TRBV7-9, the J gene TRBJ1-2, with a weak D call TRBD1 (5 bases). Germline V CDR1 and CDR2: SEHNR, FQNEAQ (reference sequence). CDR3 length: 15 amino acids. Trimming shortened V by 1 base and J by 0 bases, and 9 bases separated the two germline ends. CDR3: CASSLGPGPNYGYTF. CDR3 coding DNA: TGTGCCAGCAGCTTAGGGCCGGGACCTAACTATGGCTACACCTTC.

This clonotype was picked up a small number of times. The chain joins TRBV12-3 or TRBV12-4 to TRBJ2-7; D not certain. CDR3 length: 11 amino acids. Trimming stripped 7 bases from V and 6 bases from J, with 10 bases between. CDR3 sequence reads: CASTSGGEQYF. The CDR3 DNA reads TGTGCCAGCACCTCGGGTGGCGAGCAGTACTTC.

V is TRBV4-3 and J is TRBJ2-5; 8 nucleotides agree with TRBD2. The CDR3 contains 15 residues. Germline lookup yields CDR1 LGHNA and CDR2 YSLEER. J gave up 2 bases and V 4 bases, and 6 bases lay outside the gene matches. The CDR3 bases are TGCGCCAGCAGCCTTGGAAGCGGGAGACAAGAGACCCAGTACTTC. Encoded protein: CASSLGSGRQETQYF.

This clonotype was seen a handful of times. The rearrangement links TRBV28 to TRBJ1-1, with 8 bases aligning to TRBD1. Germline V gene data show CDR1 as MDHEN and CDR2 as SYDVKM. This CDR3 contains 15 residues. V gave up 4 bases and J gave up 8 bases; unmatched junction bases: 12. The CDR3 sequence is CASSSRQGFSTEAFF. The CDR3 coding sequence is TGTGCCAGCAGTTCCCGACAGGGGTTCTCGACCGAAGCTTTCTTT.

V usage is TRBV13 and J usage is TRBJ2-5; 9 bases agree with TRBD2. V was pared by 0 bases and J by 4 bases, with 0 bases of the junction left unmatched. CDR1 is PRHDT, CDR2 FYEKMQ, per germline (reference sequence). There are 14 residues in the CDR3. CDR3 in amino acids: CASSLGLAGETQYF. The CDR3 DNA reads as TGTGCCAGCAGCTTAGGACTAGCGGGAGAGACCCAGTACTTC.

This clonotype was found a few times. The rearrangement uses TRBV29-1 and TRBJ1-1, with a tentative D call TRBD1 (6 bases). This CDR3 region has 13 residues. Germline CDR1 and CDR2: SQVTM and ANQGSEA. V was pared by 7 bases and J by 2 bases, with 14 bases between. The CDR3 sequence is CSARTDSNTEAFF. The CDR3 DNA reads TGCAGCGCCCGGACAGATTCCAACACTGAAGCTTTCTTT.

In its sample, this clonotype was seen a few times. The genes are TRBV12-3 or TRBV12-4 and TRBJ1-4; TRBD1 matches at 9 bases. The CDR3 runs 13 residues. V shed 8 bases, J shed 3 bases, and the junction held 1 base outside the gene matches. The CDR3 bases are TGTGCCAGCGGGACAGGGTCTAATGAAAAACTGTTTTTT. It encodes CASGTGSNEKLFF.

The CDR3 coding sequence is TGCGCCAGCAGCCATGGGGACAAGAGATCGGATACGCAGTATTTT. Translating gives CASSHGDKRSDTQYF. The rearrangement links TRBV4-3 to TRBJ2-3; maybe TRBD1 (6 bases). V was shortened by 3 bases and J by 6 bases, with 16 bases between the two germline ends. Germline values: CDR1 LGHNA, CDR2 YSLEER. The CDR3 spans 15 residues.

This chain links TRBV7-9 with TRBJ2-4; 12 positions agree with TRBD2. Per the germline V gene, CDR1 is SEHNR and CDR2 is FQNEAQ (reference sequence). Unmatched junction bases numbered 6, after V lost 5 bases and J lost 1 base. The CDR3 length is 17 residues. CDR3 nucleotides: TGTGCCAGCAGCCGGACTAGCGGGAAACTCGCCAAAAACATTCAGTACTTC. Its protein product is CASSRTSGKLAKNIQYF.

This clonotype has more than one count but fewer than ten. V gene TRBV4-3 combines with J gene TRBJ2-2; 7 bases align to TRBD2. V gave up 0 bases and J gave up 1 base; unmatched junction bases: 5. CDR1 is LGHNA and CDR2 is YSLEER in the germline V gene. The CDR3 loop spans 17 amino acids. The CDR3 nucleotides are TGCGCCAGCAGCCAAGAAACCAGCGGGGAGAACACCGGGGAGCTGTTTTTT. Encoded protein: CASSQETSGENTGELFF.

This clonotype was recorded many times. The J gene is TRBJ2-7, the V gene TRBV4-1; 11 bases map to TRBD2. Trimming removed 3 bases from V and 4 bases from J; junction bases left unmatched: 2. This CDR3 is 14 amino acids long. Germline-derived CDR1 and CDR2 are MGHRA and YSYEKL. The CDR3 here is CASSHGLAGYEQYF. CDR3 sequence (DNA): TGCGCCAGCAGCCATGGACTAGCGGGTTACGAGCAGTACTTC.

J is TRBJ2-3 and V is TRBV7-9, with a possible D match to TRBD2 (6 bases). The CDR3 length is 15 residues. Germline CDR1 and CDR2: SEHNR and FQNEAQ (reference sequence). The V end was cut by 2 bases, the J end by 4 bases, with 13 bases between. The CDR3 spells CASSLFWRASDTQYF. CDR3 coding DNA: TGTGCCAGCAGCTTATTTTGGAGGGCTTCAGATACGCAGTATTTT. Full variable domain (remainder filled in from reference TRBV7-9 and TRBJ2-3): DTGVSQNPRHKITKRGQNVTFRCDPISEHNRLYWYRQTLGQGPEFLTYFQNEAQLEKSRLLSDRFSAERPKGSFSTLEIQRTEQGDSAMYLCASSLFWRASDTQYFGPGTRLTVL.

This chain uses TRBV4-1 with TRBJ2-1; TRBD1 agrees at 8 bases. Germline V lookup: CDR1 MGHRA, CDR2 YSYEKL. The CDR3 covers 19 residues. Trimming at V came to 0 bases and at J to 1 base, leaving 11 bases not matched to a gene. The CDR3 loop reads CASSQESGGIIGSYNEQFF. In DNA, the CDR3 is TGCGCCAGCAGCCAAGAGTCAGGGGGCATAATCGGGTCCTACAATGAGCAGTTCTTC.

J is TRBJ2-7 and V is TRBV20-1; 8 bases map to TRBD2. Germline CDR1 DFQATT, CDR2 SNEGSKA (reference sequence). This CDR3 comprises 15 residues. Unmatched junction bases numbered 10, after V lost 3 bases and J lost 3 bases. The CDR3 is CSASARLAGYYEQYF. The CDR3 DNA sequence: TGCAGTGCTAGTGCGCGGCTAGCGGGTTACTACGAGCAGTACTTC.

The rearrangement links TRBV19 to TRBJ2-1; 7 nucleotides align to TRBD1. Germline trimming cut 6 bases from V and 6 bases from J; bases unmatched to any gene: 2. This CDR3 comprises 12 residues. The V gene's germline CDR1 is LNHDA and CDR2 SQIVND (reference sequence). Here the CDR3 DNA reads TGTGCCAGTAGGACAGGGTTCAATGAGCAGTTCTTC. Translated, it gives CASRTGFNEQFF.

This clonotype was recorded many times. The chain recombines TRBV6-6 with TRBJ2-1; D tentatively fits TRBD1 or TRBD2 (5 bases each). CDR3 length equals 13 residues. CDR1 is MNHNY, CDR2 SVGAGI, per germline (reference sequence). The V end was cut by 8 bases, the J end by 4 bases, with 12 bases between. The CDR3 bases are TGTGCCAGCGGGACGACAGATTACAATGAGCAGTTCTTC. Translation: CASGTTDYNEQFF.

The chain recombines TRBV4-2 with TRBJ2-7; D remains unclear. Germline CDR1 is LGHNA and CDR2 is YNFKEQ. The CDR3 extends over 14 amino acids. Trimming left V 3 bases short and J 0 bases short, with 9 bases between. In DNA form, the CDR3 reads TGTGCCAGCAGCCAGGTCATAACCTCCTACGAGCAGTACTTC. Its translation: CASSQVITSYEQYF.

V and J are TRBV12-3 or TRBV12-4 and TRBJ1-4; D is possibly TRBD1 (6 bases). Deletions cut 5 bases from V and 7 bases from J, with 11 bases between. This CDR3 is 13 amino acids long. CDR3 amino acids: CASSPTGTEKLFF. CDR3 DNA: TGTGCCAGCAGTCCGACAGGTACTGAAAAACTGTTTTTT.

The chain uses TRBV12-3 or TRBV12-4 and TRBJ2-2, with D unresolved. V was cut by 4 bases and J by 2 bases, with 8 bases left in between. The CDR3 sequence is 14 residues long. The CDR3 reads CASSYDSNTGELFF. The CDR3 bases are TGTGCCAGCAGTTATGACTCAAACACCGGGGAGCTGTTTTTT.